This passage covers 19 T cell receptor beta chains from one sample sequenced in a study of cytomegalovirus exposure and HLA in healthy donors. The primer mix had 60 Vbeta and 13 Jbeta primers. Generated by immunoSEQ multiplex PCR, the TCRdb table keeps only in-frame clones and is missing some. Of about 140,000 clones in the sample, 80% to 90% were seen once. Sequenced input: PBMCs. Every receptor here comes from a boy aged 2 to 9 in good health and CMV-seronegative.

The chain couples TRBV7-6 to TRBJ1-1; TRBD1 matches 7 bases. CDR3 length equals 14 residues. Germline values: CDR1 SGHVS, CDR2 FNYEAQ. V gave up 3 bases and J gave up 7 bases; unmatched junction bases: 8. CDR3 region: CASSFGGNRGEAFF. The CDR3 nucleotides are TGTGCCAGCAGCTTCGGAGGCAACAGGGGTGAAGCTTTCTTT. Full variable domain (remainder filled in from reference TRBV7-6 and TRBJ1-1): GAGVSQSPRYKVTKRGQDVALRCDPISGHVSLYWYRQALGQGPEFLTYFNYEAQQDKSGLPNDRFSAERPEGSISTLTIQRTEQRDSAMYRCASSFGGNRGEAFFGQGTRLTVV.

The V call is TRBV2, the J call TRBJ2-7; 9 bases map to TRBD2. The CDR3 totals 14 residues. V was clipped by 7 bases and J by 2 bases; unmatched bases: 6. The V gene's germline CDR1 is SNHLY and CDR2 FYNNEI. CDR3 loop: CASTEGLATYEQYF. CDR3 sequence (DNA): TGTGCCAGCACTGAGGGACTAGCAACCTACGAGCAGTACTTC. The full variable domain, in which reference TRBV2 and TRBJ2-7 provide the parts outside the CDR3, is EPEVTQTPSHQVTQMGQEVILRCVPISNHLYFYWYRQILGQKVEFLVSFYNNEISEKSEIFDDQFSVERPDGSNFTLKIRSTKLEDSAMYFCASTEGLATYEQYFGPGTRLTVT.

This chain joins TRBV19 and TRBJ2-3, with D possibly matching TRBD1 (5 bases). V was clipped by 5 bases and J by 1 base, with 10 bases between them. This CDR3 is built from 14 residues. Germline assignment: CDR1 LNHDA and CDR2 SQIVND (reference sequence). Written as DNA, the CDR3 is TGTGCCAGTAGTGCCGGACATCGCACAGATACGCAGTATTTT. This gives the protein CASSAGHRTDTQYF. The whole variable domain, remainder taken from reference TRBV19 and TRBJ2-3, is DGGITQSPKYLFRKEGQNVTLSCEQNLNHDAMYWYRQDPGQGLRLIYYSQIVNDFQKGDIAEGYSVSREKKESFPLTVTSAQKNPTAFYLCASSAGHRTDTQYFGPGTRLTVL.

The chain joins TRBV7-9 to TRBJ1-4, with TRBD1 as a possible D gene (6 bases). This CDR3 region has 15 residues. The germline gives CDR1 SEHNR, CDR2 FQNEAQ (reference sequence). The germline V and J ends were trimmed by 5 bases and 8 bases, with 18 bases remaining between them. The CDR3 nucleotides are TGTGCCAGCAGCCGTGACAAGGGGGTAGGGGAAAAACTGTTTTTT. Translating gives CASSRDKGVGEKLFF.

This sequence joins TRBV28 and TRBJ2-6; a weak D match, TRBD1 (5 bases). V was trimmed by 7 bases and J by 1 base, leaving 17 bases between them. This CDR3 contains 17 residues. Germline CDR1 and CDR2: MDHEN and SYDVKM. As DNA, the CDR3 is TGTGCCAGCACCCTAGGGGCAGGGTTGTCTGGGGCCAACGTCCTGACTTTC. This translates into CASTLGAGLSGANVLTF. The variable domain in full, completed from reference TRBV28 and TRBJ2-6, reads DVKVTQSSRYLVKRTGEKVFLECVQDMDHENMFWYRQDPGLGLRLIYFSYDVKMKEKGDIPEGYSVSREKKERFSLILESASTNQTSMYLCASTLGAGLSGANVLTFGAGSRLTVL.

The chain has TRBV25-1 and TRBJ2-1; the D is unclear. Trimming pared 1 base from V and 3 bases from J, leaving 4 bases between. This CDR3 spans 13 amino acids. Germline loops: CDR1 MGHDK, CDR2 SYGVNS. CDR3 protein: CASSEFRYNEQFF. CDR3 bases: TGTGCCAGCAGTGAATTTCGCTACAATGAGCAGTTCTTC.

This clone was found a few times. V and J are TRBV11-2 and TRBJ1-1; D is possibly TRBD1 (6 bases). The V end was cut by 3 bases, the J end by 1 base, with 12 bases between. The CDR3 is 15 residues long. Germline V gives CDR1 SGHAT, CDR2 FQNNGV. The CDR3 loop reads CASSLRQTGNTEAFF. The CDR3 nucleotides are TGTGCCAGCAGCTTGAGGCAGACAGGGAACACTGAAGCTTTCTTT.

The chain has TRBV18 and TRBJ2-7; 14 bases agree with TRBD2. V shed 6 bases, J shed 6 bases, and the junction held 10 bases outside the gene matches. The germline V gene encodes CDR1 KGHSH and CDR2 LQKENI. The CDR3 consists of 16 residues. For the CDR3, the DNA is TGTGCCAGCTCGCAAGGGACTAGCGGGAGTCTCGCCGAGCAGTACTTC. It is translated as CASSQGTSGSLAEQYF.

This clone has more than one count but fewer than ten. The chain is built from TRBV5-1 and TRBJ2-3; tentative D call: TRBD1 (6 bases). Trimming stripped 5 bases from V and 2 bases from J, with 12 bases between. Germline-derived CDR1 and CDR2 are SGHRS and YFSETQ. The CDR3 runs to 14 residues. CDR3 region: CASSSGVYTDTQYF. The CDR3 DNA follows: TGCGCCAGCAGTTCAGGGGTGTACACAGATACGCAGTATTTT.

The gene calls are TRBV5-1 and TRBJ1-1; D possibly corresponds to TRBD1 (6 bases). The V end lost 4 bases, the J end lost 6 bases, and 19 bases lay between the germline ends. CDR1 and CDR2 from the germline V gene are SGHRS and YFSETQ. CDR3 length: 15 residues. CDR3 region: CASSEHSDGGAEAFF. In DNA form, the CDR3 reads TGCGCCAGCAGCGAACACAGCGATGGGGGCGCTGAAGCTTTCTTT.

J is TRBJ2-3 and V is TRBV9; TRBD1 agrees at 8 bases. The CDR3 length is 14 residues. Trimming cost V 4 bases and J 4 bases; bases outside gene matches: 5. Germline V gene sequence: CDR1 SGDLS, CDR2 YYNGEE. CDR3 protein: CASSTDRVPDTQYF. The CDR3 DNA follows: TGTGCCAGCAGCACGGACAGGGTCCCAGATACGCAGTATTTT.

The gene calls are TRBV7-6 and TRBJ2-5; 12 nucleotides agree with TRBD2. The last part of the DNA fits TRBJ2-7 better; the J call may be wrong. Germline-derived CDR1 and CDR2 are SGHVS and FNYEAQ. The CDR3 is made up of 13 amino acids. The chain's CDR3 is CASSGTSGYEQYF. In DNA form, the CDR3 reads TGTGCCAGCTCCGGGACTAGCGGGTACGAGCAGTACTTC.

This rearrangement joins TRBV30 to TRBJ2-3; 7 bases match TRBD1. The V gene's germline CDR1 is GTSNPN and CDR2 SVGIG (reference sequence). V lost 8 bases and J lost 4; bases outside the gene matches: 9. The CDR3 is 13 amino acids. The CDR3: CARGQGTADTQYF. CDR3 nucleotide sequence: TGTGCCAGGGGGCAGGGTACGGCAGATACGCAGTATTTT.

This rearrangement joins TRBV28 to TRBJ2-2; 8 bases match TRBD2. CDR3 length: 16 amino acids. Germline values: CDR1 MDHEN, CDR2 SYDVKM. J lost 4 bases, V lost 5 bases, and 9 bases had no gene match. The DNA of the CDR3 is TGTGCCAGCAGTACTTCTGGGACTAGTCTCACCGGGGAGCTGTTTTTT. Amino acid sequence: CASSTSGTSLTGELFF.

CDR3 nucleotide sequence: TGCAGTGCCGAACGGGGTGAGCAGTTCTTC. Amino acids: CSAERGEQFF. The V and J genes are TRBV20-1 and TRBJ2-1, with a weak D call TRBD2 (5 bases). The CDR3 has 10 amino acids. Germline V gives CDR1 DFQATT, CDR2 SNEGSKA (reference sequence). V lost 6 bases to trimming and J lost 9 bases, with 9 bases between them.

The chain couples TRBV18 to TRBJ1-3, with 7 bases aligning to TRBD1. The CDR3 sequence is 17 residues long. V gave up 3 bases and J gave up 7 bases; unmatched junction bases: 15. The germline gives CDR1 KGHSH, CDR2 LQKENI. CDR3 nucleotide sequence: TGTGCCAGCTCACCTACTCCTGGGACAGCGGAAAGGAACACCATATATTTT. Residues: CASSPTPGTAERNTIYF.

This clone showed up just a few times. CDR3 region: CASSVVAGGTGELFF. The CDR3, as DNA: TGTGCCAGCAGCGTAGTCGCGGGAGGCACCGGGGAGCTGTTTTTT. This sequence joins TRBV9 and TRBJ2-2; 8 positions match TRBD2. Unmatched junction bases numbered 2, after V lost 0 bases and J lost 4 bases. Germline V gives CDR1 SGDLS, CDR2 YYNGEE. The CDR3 consists of 15 residues. Based on the CDR3 plus reference TRBV9 and TRBJ2-2, the full variable domain is DSGVTQTPKHLITATGQRVTLRCSPRSGDLSVYWYQQSLDQGLQFLIQYYNGEERAKGNILERFSAQQFPDLHSELNLSSLELGDSALYFCASSVVAGGTGELFFGEGSRLTVL.

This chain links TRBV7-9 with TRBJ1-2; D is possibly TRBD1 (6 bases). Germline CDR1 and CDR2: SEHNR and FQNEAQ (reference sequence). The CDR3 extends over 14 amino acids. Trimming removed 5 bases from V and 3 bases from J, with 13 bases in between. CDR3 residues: CASSAMTGDYGYTF. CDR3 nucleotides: TGTGCCAGCAGCGCCATGACAGGAGACTATGGCTACACCTTC.

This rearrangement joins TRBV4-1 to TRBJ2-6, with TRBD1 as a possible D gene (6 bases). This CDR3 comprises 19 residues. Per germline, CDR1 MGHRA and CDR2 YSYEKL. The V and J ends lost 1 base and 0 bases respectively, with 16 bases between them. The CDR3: CASSQVGGSRSSGANVLTF. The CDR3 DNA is TGCGCCAGCAGCCAAGTAGGGGGTTCCCGCAGCTCTGGGGCCAACGTCCTGACTTTC.